A single T cell receptor (beta chain) is shown here with its context. TCRdb's table, derived via immunoSEQ multiplex PCR, lists solely in-frame clones and lacks some. The repertoire holds 200,000 to 250,000 clones, 82% seen once, with around 8% in the top ten. Patients in Seattle were enrolled during active infection, then followed longitudinally. These data are taken from a study of blood T cell repertoires in COVID-19. The wider study: Sources were T cells, B-cell-depleted T cells, or PBMCs; the material itself was cDNA or gDNA.

This CDR3 has 14 residues. Per germline, CDR1 MNHEY and CDR2 SMNVEV (reference sequence). With V trimmed by 9 bases and J by 4 bases, 10 bases remained unmatched. This chain joins TRBV27 and TRBJ2-7; TRBD1 agrees at 9 bases. Sequenced sample: peripheral blood. The clonotype comes from a woman older than 75 with COVID-19, enrolled during active disease. Written as DNA, the CDR3 is TGTGCCAGTTCCCCCGGGACAGGGATATACGAGCAGTACTTC. It translates to CASSPGTGIYEQYF.